This TCR beta chain was identified in a study of OX40 agonist ivuxolimab in advanced cancers. Study-wide context: Patients received the agonistic anti-OX40 (CD134) antibody ivuxolimab. Three individuals attained partial responses, comprising one hepatocellular carcinoma case and two cutaneous melanoma cases.

Trimming pared 2 bases from V and 1 base from J, leaving 12 bases between. The CDR3 covers 16 residues. Some clones are missing from TCRdb's copy, which holds only in-frame ones; the method was immunoSEQ multiplex PCR. This sample carries 95,000 to 150,000 clones, around 89% of them seen once, and the ten largest clones take 0.5% to 0.7%. The chain carries TRBV5-3 and TRBJ2-2, with D perhaps TRBD2 (5 bases). TRBV5-3 is treated as an ORF (open reading frame) with a function not yet certain. The source material was CD4+ or CD8+ T cells sorted from blood, sampled in a trial of the OX40 agonist ivuxolimab. The sequence was obtained from an adult with an advanced solid tumor such as melanoma, head and neck, liver or kidney cancer. CDR3 sequence reads: CARSFRRRLNTGELFF. The DNA of the CDR3 is TGTGCCAGAAGCTTCCGACGGAGGTTGAACACCGGGGAGCTGTTTTTT.